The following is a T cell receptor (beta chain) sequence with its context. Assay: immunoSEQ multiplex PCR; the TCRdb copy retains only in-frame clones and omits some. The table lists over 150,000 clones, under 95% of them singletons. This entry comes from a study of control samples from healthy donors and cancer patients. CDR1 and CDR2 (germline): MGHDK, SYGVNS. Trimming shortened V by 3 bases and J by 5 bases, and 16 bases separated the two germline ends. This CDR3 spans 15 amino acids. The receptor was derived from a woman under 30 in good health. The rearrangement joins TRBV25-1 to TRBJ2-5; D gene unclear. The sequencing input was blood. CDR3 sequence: CASSDDLMIGETQYF. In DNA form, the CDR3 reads TGTGCCAGCAGTGATGACCTAATGATAGGGGAGACCCAGTACTTC.